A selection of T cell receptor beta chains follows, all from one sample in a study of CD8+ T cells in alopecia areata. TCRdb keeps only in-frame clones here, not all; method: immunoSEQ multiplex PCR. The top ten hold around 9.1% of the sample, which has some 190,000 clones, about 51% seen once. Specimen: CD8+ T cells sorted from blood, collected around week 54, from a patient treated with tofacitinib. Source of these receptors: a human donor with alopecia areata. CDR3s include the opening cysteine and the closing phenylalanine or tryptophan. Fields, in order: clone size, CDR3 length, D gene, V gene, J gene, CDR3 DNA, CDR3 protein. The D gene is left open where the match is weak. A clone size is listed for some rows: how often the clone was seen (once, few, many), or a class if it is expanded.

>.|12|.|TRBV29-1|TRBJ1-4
TGCAGCGCGACGGGACCTAATGAAAAACTGTTTTTT
CSATGPNEKLFF
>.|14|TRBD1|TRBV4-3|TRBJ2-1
TGCGCCAGCAGCCAAGATGCAGGGGGCTTGGATCGGTTCTTC
CASSQDAGGLDRFF
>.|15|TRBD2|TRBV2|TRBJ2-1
TGTGCCAGCAGTGGGACTAGCGGGGGGGCCAATGAGCAGTTCTTC
CASSGTSGGANEQFF
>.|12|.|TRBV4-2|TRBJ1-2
TGTGCCAGCAGGGATGATAGGGACGGCTACACCTTC
CASRDDRDGYTF
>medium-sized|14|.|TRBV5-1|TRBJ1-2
TGCGCCAGCAGCTTGGAAGGACCCCCCTATGGCTACACCTTC
CASSLEGPPYGYTF
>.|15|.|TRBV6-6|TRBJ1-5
TGTGCCAGCAGTGACGGAGGGTATAGCAATCAGCCCCAGCATTTT
CASSDGGYSNQPQHF
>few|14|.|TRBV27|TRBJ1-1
TGTGCCAGCAGGCCTACCGGGGGCAACACTGAAGCTTTCTTT
CASRPTGGNTEAFF
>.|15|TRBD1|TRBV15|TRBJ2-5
TGTGCCACCAGCAGTTCGGGACAGGAGGAAGAGACCCAGTACTTC
CATSSSGQEEETQYF
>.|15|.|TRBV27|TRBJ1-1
TGTGCCAGCAGCCCTAATTACGGGCGGAACACTGAAGCTTTCTTT
CASSPNYGRNTEAFF
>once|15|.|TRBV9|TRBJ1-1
TGTGCCAGCAGCGCTCTTCTAACGGGACTTGCTGAAGCTTTCTTT
CASSALLTGLAEAFF
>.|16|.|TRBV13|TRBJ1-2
TGTGCCAGCAGCTTAGCCATGGTGACAGGTTACTATGGCTACACCTTC
CASSLAMVTGYYGYTF
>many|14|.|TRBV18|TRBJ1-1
TGTGCCAGCTCACCACCCCGACAGACCACTGAAGCTTTCTTT
CASSPPRQTTEAFF
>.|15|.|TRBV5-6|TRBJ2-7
TGTGCCAGCAGCATATCCAGGGGAAAGTTCTACGAGCAGTACTTC
CASSISRGKFYEQYF
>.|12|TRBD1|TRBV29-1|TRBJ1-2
TGCAGCGCCAACGCCGGGACAGGGAGGGACACCTTC
CSANAGTGRDTF
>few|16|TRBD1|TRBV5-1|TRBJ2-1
TGCGCCAGCAGCTTGGACCGACAGGGTTTGCACAATGAGCAGTTCTTC
CASSLDRQGLHNEQFF
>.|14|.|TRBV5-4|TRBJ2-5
TGTGCCAGCAGCTTGGTCGGGAGCCAAGAGACCCAGTACTTC
CASSLVGSQETQYF
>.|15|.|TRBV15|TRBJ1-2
TGTGCCACCAGCAGAGACGCGGCGGCGGACTATGGCTACACCTTC
CATSRDAAADYGYTF
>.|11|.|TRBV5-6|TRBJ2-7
TGTGCCAGCAGCATAACGTACGAGCAGTACTTC
CASSITYEQYF
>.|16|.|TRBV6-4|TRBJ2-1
TGTGCCAGCAGTCCCTCCCGAGAGGGTGGGTTTAATGAGCAGTTCTTC
CASSPSREGGFNEQFF
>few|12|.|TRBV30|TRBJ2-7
TGTGCCTGGAGCCCCGGTGTGTACGAGCAGTACTTC
CAWSPGVYEQYF
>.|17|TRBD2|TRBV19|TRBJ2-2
TGTGCCAGTAGTGGGAGAAAATTTGGCGGGAGGCCGGGGGAGCTGTTTTTT
CASSGRKFGGRPGELFF
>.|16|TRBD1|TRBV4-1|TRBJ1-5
TGCGCCAGCAGCCAAGACCAGGGACAGCTTAATCAGCCCCAGCATTTT
CASSQDQGQLNQPQHF
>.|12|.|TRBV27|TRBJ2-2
TGTGCCAGCAGTTTGGGACTCGGGGAGCTGTTTTTT
CASSLGLGELFF
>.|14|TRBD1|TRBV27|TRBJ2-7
TGTGCCAGCAAACTATTAGGACAGGGCACGGTCCAGTACTTC
CASKLLGQGTVQYF
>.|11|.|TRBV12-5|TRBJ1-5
TGTGCTAGTGAGTTCAATCAGCCCCAGCATTTT
CASEFNQPQHF
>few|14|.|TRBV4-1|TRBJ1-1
TGCGCCAGCAGCCCGGTGATCCGGGGTGCTGAAGCTTTCTTT
CASSPVIRGAEAFF
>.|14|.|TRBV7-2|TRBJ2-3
TGTGCCAGCAGCTTAGTCCTCCTTAGTGATACGCAGTATTTT
CASSLVLLSDTQYF
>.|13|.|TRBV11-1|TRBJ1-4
TGTGCCAGCAGCTTAGAGGGCCCCCGGCGGCTGTTTTTT
CASSLEGPRRLFF
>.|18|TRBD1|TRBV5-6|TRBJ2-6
TGTGCCAGCAGCCCGGCCGGGACAGGTATCTCTGGGGCCAACGTCCTGACTTTC
CASSPAGTGISGANVLTF
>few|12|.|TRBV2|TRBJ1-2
TGTGCCAGCTCAGCTGACGGCATTGGCTACACCTTC
CASSADGIGYTF